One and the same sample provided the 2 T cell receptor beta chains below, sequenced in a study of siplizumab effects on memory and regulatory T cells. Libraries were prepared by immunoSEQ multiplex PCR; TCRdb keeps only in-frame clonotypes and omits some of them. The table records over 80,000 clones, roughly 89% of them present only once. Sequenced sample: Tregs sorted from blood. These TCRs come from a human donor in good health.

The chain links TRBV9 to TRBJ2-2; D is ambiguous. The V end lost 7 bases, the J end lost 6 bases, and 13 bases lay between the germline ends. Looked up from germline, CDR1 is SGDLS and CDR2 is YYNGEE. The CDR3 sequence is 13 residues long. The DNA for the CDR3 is TGTGCCAGCCGCCCGACTCCCGCCGGGGAGCTGTTTTTT. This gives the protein CASRPTPAGELFF.

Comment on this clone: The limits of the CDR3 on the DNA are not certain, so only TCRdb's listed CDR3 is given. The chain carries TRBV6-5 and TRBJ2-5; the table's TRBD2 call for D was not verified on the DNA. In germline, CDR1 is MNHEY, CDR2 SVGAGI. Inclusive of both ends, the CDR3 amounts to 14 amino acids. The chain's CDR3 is CASSSSGRQETQYF.